The clone carrying this T cell receptor beta chain was detected a few times. Its antigen is unidentified. The sample originates from a study of cytomegalovirus exposure and HLA in healthy donors. In the PCR, 60 Vbeta and 13 Jbeta primers were used. Profiling relied on immunoSEQ multiplex PCR, and the TCRdb table lists in-frame clones only, not all of them. The sample includes 93,000 or so clones, around 61% seen only once; the top ten take more than 3%. V lost 9 bases to trimming and J lost 5 bases; unmatched junction nucleotides: 14. Germline V gives CDR1 SGHAT, CDR2 FQNNGV. The CDR3 is 16 amino acids. Study-wide findings and caveats: Donor immune exposure was known only as CMV serostatus.

The sequencing sample was made of PBMCs. The rearrangement joins TRBV11-2 to TRBJ2-7; 12 bases are shared with TRBD2. This clonotype originated in a woman aged 50 to 60 in good health and CMV-seronegative. The CDR3 nucleotides are TGTGCCAGTCGGGGACTAGCGGGTAAATCGGGAAACGAGCAGTACTTC. This gives the protein CASRGLAGKSGNEQYF.